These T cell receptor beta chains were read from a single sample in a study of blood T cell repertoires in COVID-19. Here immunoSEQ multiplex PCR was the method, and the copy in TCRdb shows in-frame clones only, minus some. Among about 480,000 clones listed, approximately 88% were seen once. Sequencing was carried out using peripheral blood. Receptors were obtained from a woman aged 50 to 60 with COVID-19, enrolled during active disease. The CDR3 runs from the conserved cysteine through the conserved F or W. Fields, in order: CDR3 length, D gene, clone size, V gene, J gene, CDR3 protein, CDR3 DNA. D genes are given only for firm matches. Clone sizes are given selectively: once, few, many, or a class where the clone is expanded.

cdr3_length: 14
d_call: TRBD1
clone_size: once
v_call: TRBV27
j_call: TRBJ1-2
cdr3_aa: CASSPLRGGDGYTF
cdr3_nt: TGTGCCAGCAGTCCCCTAAGAGGGGGCGATGGCTACACCTTC

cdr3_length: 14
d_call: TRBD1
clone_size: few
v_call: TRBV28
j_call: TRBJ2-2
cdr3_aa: CASRTGQNTGELFF
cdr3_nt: TGTGCCAGTCGGACAGGGCAGAACACCGGGGAGCTGTTTTTT

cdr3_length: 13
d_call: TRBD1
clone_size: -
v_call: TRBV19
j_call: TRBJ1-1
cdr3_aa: CASKTTGETEAFF
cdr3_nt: TGTGCCAGCAAAACTACAGGGGAAACTGAAGCTTTCTTT

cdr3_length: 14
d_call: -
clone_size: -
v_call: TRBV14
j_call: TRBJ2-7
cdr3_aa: CASSWTGEVDEQYF
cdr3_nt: TGTGCCAGCAGCTGGACGGGGGAGGTCGACGAGCAGTACTTC

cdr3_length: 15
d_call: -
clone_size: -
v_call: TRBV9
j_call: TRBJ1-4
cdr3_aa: CASSDLGEPNEKLFF
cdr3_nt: TGTGCCAGCAGCGACTTGGGAGAACCCAATGAAAAACTGTTTTTT

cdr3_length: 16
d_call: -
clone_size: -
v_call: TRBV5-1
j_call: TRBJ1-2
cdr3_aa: CASSLGQAIANYGYTF
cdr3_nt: TGCGCCAGCAGCTTGGGACAGGCCATAGCTAACTATGGCTACACCTTC

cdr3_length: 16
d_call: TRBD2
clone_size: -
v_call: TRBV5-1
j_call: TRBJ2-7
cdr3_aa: CASSLGTSGDTYEQYF
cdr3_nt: TGCGCCAGCAGCTTGGGGACTAGCGGCGATACCTACGAGCAGTACTTC

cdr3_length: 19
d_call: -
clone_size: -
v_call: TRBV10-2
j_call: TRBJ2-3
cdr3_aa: CASLTRTGTARSSTDTQYF
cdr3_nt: TGCGCCAGCCTTACAAGAACAGGTACAGCTCGGTCTTCCACAGATACGCAGTATTTT

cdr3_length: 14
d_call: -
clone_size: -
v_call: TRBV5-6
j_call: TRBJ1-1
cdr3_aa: CASSLGQMNTEAFF
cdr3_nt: TGTGCCAGCAGCTTAGGACAGATGAACACTGAAGCTTTCTTT

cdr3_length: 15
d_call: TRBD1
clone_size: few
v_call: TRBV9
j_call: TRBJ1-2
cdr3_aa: CASSVDQGAGYGYTF
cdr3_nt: TGTGCCAGCAGCGTAGATCAGGGGGCCGGCTATGGCTACACCTTC

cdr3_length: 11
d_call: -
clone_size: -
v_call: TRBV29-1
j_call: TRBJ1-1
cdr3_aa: CSADYNTEAFF
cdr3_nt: TGCAGCGCCGACTATAACACTGAAGCTTTCTTT

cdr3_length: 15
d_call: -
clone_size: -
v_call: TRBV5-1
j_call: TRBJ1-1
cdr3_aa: CASSLEGTWNTEAFF
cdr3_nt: TGCGCCAGCAGCTTGGAAGGGACATGGAACACTGAAGCTTTCTTT

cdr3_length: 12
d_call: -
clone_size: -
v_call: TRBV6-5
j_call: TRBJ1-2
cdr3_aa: CASFRQYYGYTF
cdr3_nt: TGTGCCAGCTTTAGACAGTACTATGGCTACACCTTC

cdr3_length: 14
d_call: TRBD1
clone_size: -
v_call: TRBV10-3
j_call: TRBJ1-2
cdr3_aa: CAIRPRGTGVGYTF
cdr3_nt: TGTGCCATCAGGCCACGAGGGACAGGGGTGGGCTACACCTTC

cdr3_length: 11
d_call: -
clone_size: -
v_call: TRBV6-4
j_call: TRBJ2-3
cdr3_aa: CARGPSHTQYF
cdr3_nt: TGTGCCAGGGGCCCCTCCCATACGCAGTATTTT

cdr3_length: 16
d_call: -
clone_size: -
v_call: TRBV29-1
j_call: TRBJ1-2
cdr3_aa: CSVEGETPLSNYGYTF
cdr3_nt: TGCAGCGTTGAAGGTGAGACTCCTCTTTCCAACTATGGCTACACCTTC

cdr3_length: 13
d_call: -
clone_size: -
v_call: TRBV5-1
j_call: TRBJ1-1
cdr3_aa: CASSLVSGTEAFF
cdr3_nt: TGCGCCAGCAGCTTGGTATCGGGCACTGAAGCTTTCTTT

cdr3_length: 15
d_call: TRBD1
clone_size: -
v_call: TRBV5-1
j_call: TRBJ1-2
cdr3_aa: CASSQGQGTFYGYTF
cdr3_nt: TGCGCCAGCAGTCAGGGACAGGGGACTTTCTATGGCTACACCTTC

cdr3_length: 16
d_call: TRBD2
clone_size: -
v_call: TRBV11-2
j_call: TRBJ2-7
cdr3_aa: CASSGGLAGAAYEQYF
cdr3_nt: TGTGCCAGCAGCGGGGGACTAGCGGGGGCTGCCTACGAGCAGTACTTC

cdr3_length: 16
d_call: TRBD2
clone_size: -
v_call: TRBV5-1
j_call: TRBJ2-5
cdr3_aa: CASSSEAGLAGGTQYF
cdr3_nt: TGCGCCAGCAGCTCTGAAGCGGGACTAGCGGGGGGGACCCAGTACTTC

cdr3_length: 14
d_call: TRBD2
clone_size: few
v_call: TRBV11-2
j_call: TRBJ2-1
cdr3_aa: CASTFGGSQDEQFF
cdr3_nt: TGTGCCAGCACCTTCGGGGGGAGCCAGGATGAGCAGTTCTTC

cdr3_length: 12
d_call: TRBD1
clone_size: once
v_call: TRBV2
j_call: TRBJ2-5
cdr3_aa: CASRDREETQYF
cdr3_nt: TGTGCCAGCCGGGACAGGGAAGAGACCCAGTACTTC

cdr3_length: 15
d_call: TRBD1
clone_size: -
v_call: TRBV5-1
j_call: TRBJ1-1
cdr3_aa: CASSLGGQGDTEAFF
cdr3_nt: TGCGCCAGCAGCTTGGGTGGACAGGGGGACACTGAAGCTTTCTTT

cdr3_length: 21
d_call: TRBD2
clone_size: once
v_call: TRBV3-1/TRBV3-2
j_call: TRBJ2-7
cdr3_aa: CASSQDRNWASGGRLSYEQYF
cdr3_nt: TGTGCCAGCAGCCAAGATAGGAACTGGGCTAGCGGGGGCCGTCTATCGTACGAGCAGTACTTC

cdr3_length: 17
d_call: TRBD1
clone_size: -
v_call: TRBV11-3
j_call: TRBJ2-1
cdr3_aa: CASSSDGTGGLYNEQFF
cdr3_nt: TGTGCCAGCAGCTCAGACGGGACAGGGGGTCTCTACAATGAGCAGTTCTTC

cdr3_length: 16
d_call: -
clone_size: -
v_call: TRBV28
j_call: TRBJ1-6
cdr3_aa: CASSPGGGGYNSPLHF
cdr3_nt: TGTGCCAGCAGCCCGGGAGGGGGAGGCTATAATTCACCCCTCCACTTT